These 8 T cell receptor beta chains were sequenced from one sample in a study of shared clonotypes between healthy human individuals. Naive CD8 cells comprised CD45RO-negative, CCR7-positively selected cells, excluding terminally differentiated effector memory CD45RA+ cells. This table comes from immunoSEQ multiplex PCR, and its TCRdb copy is limited to in-frame clones, with some not included. The sample lists approximately 740,000 clones; 90% to 95% were seen once. Sequencing used naive CD8+ T cells sorted from blood. All receptors come from a man younger than 40 in good health.

This clone was seen a single time. The CDR3: CASSANLAGGPGDTQYF. In DNA form, the CDR3 reads TGTGCCAGCAGTGCTAACCTAGCGGGAGGGCCCGGAGATACGCAGTATTTT. The rearrangement uses TRBV25-1 and TRBJ2-3; 12 bases map to TRBD2. Losses at the gene ends were 4 bases for V and 5 bases for J; bases not matched to a gene: 10. The germline V gene has CDR1 MGHDK and CDR2 SYGVNS. CDR3 size: 17 residues. Complete variable domain (other parts from reference TRBV25-1 and TRBJ2-3): EADIYQTPRYLVIGTGKKITLECSQTMGHDKMYWYQQDPGMELHLIHYSYGVNSTEKGDLSSESTVSRIRTEHFPLTLESARPSHTSQYLCASSANLAGGPGDTQYFGPGTRLTVL.

The rearrangement uses TRBV7-6 and TRBJ2-7, with a tentative D call TRBD1 (6 bases). Trimming shortened V by 5 bases and J by 6 bases, and 23 bases separated the two germline ends. The CDR3 loop spans 16 amino acids. Germline V CDR1 and CDR2: SGHVS, FNYEAQ. CDR3: CASSDESGHLSPEQYF. The CDR3 region has the DNA TGTGCCAGCAGCGATGAGTCGGGACACTTATCTCCCGAGCAGTACTTC.

The chain couples TRBV28 to TRBJ1-2; 7 bases map to TRBD1. The germline V gene has CDR1 MDHEN and CDR2 SYDVKM. This CDR3 has 16 residues. With 6 bases clipped from V and 1 base from J, the junction kept 11 bases outside the gene matches. This CDR3 is CASRDAGQDVNYGYTF. CDR3 nucleotides: TGTGCCAGCAGGGACGCTGGACAGGACGTTAACTATGGCTACACCTTC.

The rearrangement links TRBV10-2 to TRBJ1-1; 10 bases line up with TRBD1. The V segment lost 7 bases and the J segment 5 bases; nucleotides outside the gene matches: 10. Germline V lookup: CDR1 WSHSY, CDR2 SAAADI. There are 15 residues in the CDR3. CDR3 sequence: CASTYSDRGRTEAFF. Written as DNA, the CDR3 is TGCGCCAGCACCTATTCGGACAGGGGGAGGACTGAAGCTTTCTTT.

The gene calls are TRBV4-3 and TRBJ2-2; D not certain. V was pared by 4 bases and J by 0 bases, with 12 bases between. The CDR3 length is 16 residues. CDR1 and CDR2 from the germline V gene are LGHNA and YSLEER. The CDR3 loop is CASSPKLLTNTGELFF. CDR3 sequence (DNA): TGCGCCAGCAGCCCGAAGCTACTAACGAACACCGGGGAGCTGTTTTTT.

The chain combines TRBV19 with TRBJ2-3; unclear D gene. V lost 7 bases and J 6 bases, leaving 17 bases between the germline ends. The CDR3 has 14 residues. Germline-derived CDR1 and CDR2 are LNHDA and SQIVND (reference sequence). The CDR3 DNA is TGTGCCAGTACAGCCTTGGGTGTGGCGGATACGCAGTATTTT. This gives the protein CASTALGVADTQYF.

The chain carries TRBV29-1 and TRBJ2-3; TRBD2 matches 8 bases. The CDR3 has 17 residues. The germline V gene has CDR1 SQVTM and CDR2 ANQGSEA. The J segment lost 0 bases and the V segment lost 3 bases, leaving 11 bases of the junction unmatched. CDR3 bases: TGCAGCGTTGAGGGTCGCATAGCGGGACCTAGCACAGATACGCAGTATTTT. Translating it yields CSVEGRIAGPSTDTQYF.

The chain combines TRBV23-1 with TRBJ2-7; 12 bases are shared with TRBD2. TRBV23-1 is an ORF; its function is uncertain. The CDR3 covers 15 residues. The trim removed 2 bases at V and 5 bases at J, leaving 4 bases unmatched. CDR3 coding DNA: TGCGCCAGCAGTCAAGGACTAGCGGGAAACGACGAGCAGTACTTC. It specifies CASSQGLAGNDEQYF.